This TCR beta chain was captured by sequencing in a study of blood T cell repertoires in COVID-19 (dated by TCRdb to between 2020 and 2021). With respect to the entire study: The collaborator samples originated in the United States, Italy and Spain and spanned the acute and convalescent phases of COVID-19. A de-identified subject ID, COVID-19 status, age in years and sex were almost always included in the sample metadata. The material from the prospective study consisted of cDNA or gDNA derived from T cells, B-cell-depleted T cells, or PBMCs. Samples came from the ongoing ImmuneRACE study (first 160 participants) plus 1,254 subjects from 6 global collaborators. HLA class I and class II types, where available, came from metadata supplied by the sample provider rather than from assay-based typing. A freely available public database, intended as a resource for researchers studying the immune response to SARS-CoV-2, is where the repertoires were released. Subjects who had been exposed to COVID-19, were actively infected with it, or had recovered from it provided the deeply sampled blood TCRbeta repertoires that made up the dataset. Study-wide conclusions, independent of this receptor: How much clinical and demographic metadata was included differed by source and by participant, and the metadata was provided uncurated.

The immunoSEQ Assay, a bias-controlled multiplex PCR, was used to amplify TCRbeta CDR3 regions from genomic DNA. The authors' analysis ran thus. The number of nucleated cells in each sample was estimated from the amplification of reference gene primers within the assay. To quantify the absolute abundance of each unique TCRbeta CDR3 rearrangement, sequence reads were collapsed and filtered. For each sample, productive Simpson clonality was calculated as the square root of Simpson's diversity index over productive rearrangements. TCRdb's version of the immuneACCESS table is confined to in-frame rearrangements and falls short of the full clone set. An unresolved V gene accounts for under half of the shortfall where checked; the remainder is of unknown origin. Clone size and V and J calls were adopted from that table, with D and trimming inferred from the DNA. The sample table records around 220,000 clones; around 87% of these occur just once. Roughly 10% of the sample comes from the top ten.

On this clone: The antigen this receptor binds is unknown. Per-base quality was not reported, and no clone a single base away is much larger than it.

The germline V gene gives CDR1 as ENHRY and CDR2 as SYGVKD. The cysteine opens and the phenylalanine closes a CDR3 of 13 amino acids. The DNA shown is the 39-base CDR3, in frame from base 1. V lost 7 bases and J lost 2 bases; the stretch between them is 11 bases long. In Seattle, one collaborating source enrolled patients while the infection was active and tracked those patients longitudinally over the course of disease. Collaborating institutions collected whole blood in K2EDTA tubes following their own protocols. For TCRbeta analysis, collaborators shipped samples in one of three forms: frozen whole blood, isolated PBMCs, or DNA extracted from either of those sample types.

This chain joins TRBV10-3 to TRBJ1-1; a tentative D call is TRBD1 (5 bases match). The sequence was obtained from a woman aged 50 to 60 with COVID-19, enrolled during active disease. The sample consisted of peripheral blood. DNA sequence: TGTGCCATCACCATGACAGCTAACACTGAAGCTTTCTTT. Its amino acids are CAITMTANTEAFF.